These 11 T cell receptor beta chains originate from one sample sequenced in a study of neurological immune-mediated disorders. TCRdb passed the 5' RACE reads through MiXCR, listing each CDR3 protein once. The sample consists of tens of thousands of distinct CDR3 sequences, around 10% of them appearing once. Time point given: technical triplicate 1. Specimen: PBMCs. These receptors all come from a man aged 55 to 69 with HTLV-1-associated myelopathy (HAM/TSP).

This clonotype is labeled as medium-sized. The chain employs TRBV3-1 and TRBJ2-5; no firm D call. Germline V lookup: CDR1 LGHDT, CDR2 YNNKEL (reference sequence). The CDR3 contains 14 residues. V lost 1 base to trimming and J lost 3 bases, with 9 bases between them. The CDR3 nucleotides read TGTGCCAGCAGCCAAGTTAACACTGAAGAGACCCAGTACTTC. Translating it yields CASSQVNTEETQYF.

This clonotype was observed at least ten times. The rearrangement links TRBV20-1 to TRBJ2-7; 7 nucleotides match TRBD2. The junction had 10 bases not matched to a gene; V was cut back by 4 bases and J by 7 bases. The CDR3 totals 13 residues. The V gene's germline CDR1 is DFQATT and CDR2 SNEGSKA (reference sequence). The CDR3 loop is CSATGTNAVEQYF. The DNA of the CDR3 is TGCAGTGCTACAGGGACTAATGCTGTGGAGCAGTACTTC.

This clonotype was seen repeatedly, ten times or more. V is TRBV5-5 and J is TRBJ2-3; no firm D call. CDR1 is SGHKS and CDR2 is YYEKEE in the germline V gene (reference sequence). V lost 3 bases to trimming and J lost 0 bases, with 11 bases between them. This CDR3 contains 15 residues. CDR3 in amino acids: CASSSTPTSTDTQYF. CDR3 nucleotides: TGTGCCAGCAGCTCGACACCTACTAGCACAGATACGCAGTATTTT. Together with reference TRBV5-5 and TRBJ2-3, the CDR3 gives the full variable domain: DAGVTQSPTHLIKTRGQQVTLRCSPISGHKSVSWYQQVLGQGPQFIFQYYEKEERGRGNFPDRFSARQFPNYSSELNVNALLLGDSALYLCASSSTPTSTDTQYFGPGTRLTVL.

In this sample, this clonotype turned up many times. Here the CDR3 DNA reads TGCAGTGCTAGATGGCAGGTTATTAGCAATCAGCCCCAGCATTTT. Translation: CSARWQVISNQPQHF. This rearrangement joins TRBV20-1 to TRBJ1-5; D unresolved. This CDR3 spans 15 amino acids. With 2 bases removed from V and 0 bases from J, the gap between germline ends came to 11 bases. Germline values: CDR1 DFQATT, CDR2 SNEGSKA (reference sequence).

This clonotype was recorded at least ten times. This rearrangement joins TRBV6-1 to TRBJ1-5; D is perhaps TRBD1 (6 bases). CDR1 is MNHNS and CDR2 is SASEGT in the germline V gene. CDR3 size: 13 residues. Trimming removed 10 bases at V and 9 bases at J, with 19 bases between. In DNA, the CDR3 is TGTGCCACCGGCGGGGGGCTAGGTGTGCCCCAGCATTTT. It specifies CATGGGLGVPQHF.

This chain joins TRBV20-1 and TRBJ2-1; 9 bases fit TRBD1. The V gene's germline CDR1 is DFQATT and CDR2 SNEGSKA (reference sequence). CDR3 size: 14 residues. V dropped 6 bases and J dropped 6; count of bases not matched to a gene: 9. CDR3 sequence reads: CSAYRDRVANEQFF. DNA for the CDR3: TGCAGTGCGTACCGGGACAGGGTGGCCAATGAGCAGTTCTTC.

This clonotype was counted many times. The CDR3 loop is CSARNEGNQPQHF. In nucleotides, the CDR3 is TGCAGTGCTAGAAATGAAGGCAATCAGCCCCAGCATTTT. This rearrangement joins TRBV20-1 to TRBJ1-5; the D is unclear. There are 13 residues in the CDR3. CDR1 and CDR2 (germline): DFQATT, SNEGSKA (reference sequence). V lost 2 bases to trimming and J lost 2 bases, with 7 bases between them.

This clonotype came up many times. V is TRBV14 and J is TRBJ1-1; D uncertain. Trimming pared 4 bases from V and 1 base from J, leaving 13 bases between. This CDR3 spans 15 amino acids. Germline loops: CDR1 SGHDN, CDR2 FVKESK. CDR3 DNA: TGTGCCAGCAGCCTTTTTCCCCTTTCGAACACTGAAGCTTTCTTT. Translation gives CASSLFPLSNTEAFF. Complete variable domain (other parts from reference TRBV14 and TRBJ1-1): EAGVTQFPSHSVIEKGQTVTLRCDPISGHDNLYWYRRVMGKEIKFLLHFVKESKQDESGMPNNRFLAERTGGTYSTLKVQPAELEDSGVYFCASSLFPLSNTEAFFGQGTRLTVV.

The chain joins TRBV4-2 to TRBJ1-2; perhaps TRBD1 as D (6 bases). CDR1 is LGHNA, CDR2 YNFKEQ, per germline. CDR3 length equals 15 residues. V was trimmed by 3 bases and J by 1 base, leaving 12 bases between them. The CDR3 is CASSQEGTYNYGYTF. DNA for the CDR3: TGTGCCAGCAGCCAGGAGGGGACATATAACTATGGCTACACCTTC.

The table lists this clonotype with many counts. The chain links TRBV4-2 to TRBJ2-3; possible D gene TRBD2, 5 bases. Per germline, CDR1 LGHNA and CDR2 YNFKEQ. Trimming left V 5 bases short and J 0 bases short, with 21 bases between. This CDR3 has 18 amino acids. DNA for the CDR3: TGTGCCAGCAGCGCCGACCGGGGTGGGAGTTTTAGCACAGATACGCAGTATTTT. This gives the protein CASSADRGGSFSTDTQYF.

This clonotype was observed at least ten times. This chain connects TRBV9 to TRBJ1-1; TRBD1 agrees at 7 bases. CDR3 size: 15 residues. V shed 0 bases and J 1 base; nucleotides not matched to a gene: 3. Germline values: CDR1 SGDLS, CDR2 YYNGEE. CDR3 sequence: CASSVGGTENTEAFF. CDR3 nucleotide sequence: TGTGCCAGCAGCGTAGGCGGGACAGAGAACACTGAAGCTTTCTTT.